This entry describes one T cell receptor beta chain. What it binds is not known. Unique molecular identifiers featured in each of the TCR beta cDNA libraries. TCRdb reprocessed the PCR reads with MiXCR, giving one entry per CDR3 protein. The data show some 700,000 distinct CDR3 sequences, more than 50% seen once. The data belong to a study of post-analysis software for immune sequencing data. Study summary: Relapsing-remitting, secondary progressive and progressive-relapsing courses of multiple sclerosis were included. Study-wide findings and caveats: Controls had lower frequencies than patients of five TRBV segments, which included TRBV5-6, TRBV5-1 and TRBV20-1. Strong co-clustering by F measure was seen for same-batch samples. Significantly decreased normalized Chao1 diversity was recorded for multiple sclerosis patients relative to controls.

V lost 2 bases to trimming and J lost 4 bases, with 12 bases between them. Germline assignment: CDR1 SGHRS and CDR2 YFSETQ. The CDR3 consists of 14 residues. This chain connects TRBV5-1 to TRBJ1-2, with D maybe TRBD1 (6 bases). The TCR sequence derives from a girl aged 2 to 10 with multiple sclerosis. Sequences were obtained from blood. This CDR3 reads CASSFYRASYGYTF. As DNA, the CDR3 is TGCGCCAGCAGCTTCTACAGGGCCAGCTATGGCTACACCTTC.